The entry below describes one T cell receptor (beta chain). Its specificity is not known. The sample belongs to a study of cytomegalovirus exposure and HLA in healthy donors. Study results and limitations: The study dropped some indistinguishable V segments, TRBV6-2 and TRBV6-3 among them.

Use of 60 Vbeta and 13 Jbeta primers characterized the PCR. Assay used: immunoSEQ multiplex PCR; TCRdb lists only in-frame clones, some missing. Among some 90,000 clones listed, roughly 74% were seen once. This CDR3 has 15 residues. The V and J ends lost 5 bases and 0 bases respectively, with 11 bases between them. The V gene's germline CDR1 is SNHLY and CDR2 FYNNEI. This TCR derives from a female donor in good health and CMV-seropositive. The V and J genes are TRBV2 and TRBJ2-1; D not resolved. The sample consisted of PBMCs. The CDR3 DNA reads as TGTGCCAGCAGTCGAACAGTCAGCTCCTACAATGAGCAGTTCTTC. Encoded protein: CASSRTVSSYNEQFF.